The clone carrying this TCR beta chain was recorded once. This sample was taken from a study of blood T cell repertoires in COVID-19. Study as a whole: Whether acute or convalescent, the COVID-19 samples came from the United States, Italy and Spain. T cells, B-cell-depleted T cells, or PBMCs supplied cDNA or gDNA.

The V end was cut by 7 bases, the J end by 8 bases, with 14 bases between. Germline values: CDR1 LGHDT, CDR2 YNNKEL (reference sequence). This CDR3 contains 12 residues. Original methodology: Reference gene primer amplification gave estimated nucleated cell counts. The method was immunoSEQ multiplex PCR; TCRdb's version includes in-frame clones alone and lacks a portion of them. That table supplies the V and J calls and clone size; D and trimming were determined from the DNA. The table lists under 200,000 clones, under 80% of them singletons. This clonotype originated in a man between 65 and 85 years old with acute or convalescent COVID-19. Material for sequencing was peripheral blood. The chain couples TRBV3-1 (or the pseudogene TRBV3-2) to TRBJ1-2, with D unresolved. CDR3 coding DNA: TGTGCCAGCAAGGGTGCTAGCTGGGGCTACACCTTC. Encoded protein: CASKGASWGYTF.